The table lists the clone carrying this TCR beta chain with many counts. Its antigen is as yet unknown. TCRdb ran MiXCR on the 5' RACE reads and lists one entry per CDR3 protein. This sample has a few hundred thousand distinct CDR3 sequences, with around 18% found just once. CDR1 is SNHLY and CDR2 is FYNNEI in the germline V gene. The CDR3 has 19 amino acids. The V end lost 0 bases, the J end lost 0 bases, and 18 bases lay between the germline ends. The record originates from a study of CD8 T cells in ankylosing spondylitis. Study results and caveats: Characteristic of ankylosing spondylitis blood, it appeared, was a TCR beta motif comprising several highly homologous variants.

The rearrangement links TRBV2 to TRBJ2-1; perhaps TRBD1 as D (6 bases). This TCR was sampled from a male donor with ankylosing spondylitis. Material for sequencing was blood, either unsorted or a sorted T cell fraction (not recorded which). As DNA, the CDR3 is TGTGCCAGCAGTGAAGCGCCCCGATTGGGGGACAACTCCTACAATGAGCAGTTCTTC. Its protein product is CASSEAPRLGDNSYNEQFF.